These 24 T cell receptor beta chains came from one sample sequenced in a study of Ad26.COV2.S vaccination and SARS-CoV-2 variants. Here immunoSEQ multiplex PCR was the method, and the copy in TCRdb shows in-frame clones only, minus some. The sample consists of 350,000 to 450,000 clones, about 91% of them appearing once. The source material was peripheral blood, sampled after recovery from COVID-19. These receptors all come from a human donor who had recovered from COVID-19.

V gene TRBV13 combines with J gene TRBJ2-7; 7 bases match TRBD1. Germline V gene data show CDR1 as PRHDT and CDR2 as FYEKMQ (reference sequence). The V gene end was trimmed by 2 bases and the J gene end by 7 bases; junction bases not matched to a gene: 5. The CDR3 sequence is 13 residues long. In DNA form, the CDR3 reads TGTGCCAGCAGCTTAAGGGGGCCAGGGGAGCAGTACTTC. Translated: CASSLRGPGEQYF.

The chain joins TRBV19 to TRBJ1-1; 8 nucleotides align to TRBD1. Germline V gives CDR1 LNHDA, CDR2 SQIVND (reference sequence). The CDR3 has 16 amino acids. The J segment lost 6 bases and the V segment lost 4 bases, leaving 13 bases of the junction unmatched. CDR3 region: CASSTVTGARRAEAFF. CDR3 bases: TGTGCCAGTAGTACCGTGACAGGGGCGAGGCGGGCTGAAGCTTTCTTT.

The chain employs TRBV5-1 and TRBJ2-5; 8 nucleotides align to TRBD2. The CDR3 consists of 16 residues. Germline CDR1 SGHRS, CDR2 YFSETQ. J lost 2 bases, V lost 1 base, and 7 bases had no gene match. The CDR3 DNA sequence: TGCGCCAGCAGCTTGAGGTTAGCGGGGCTTCAAGAGACCCAGTACTTC. It specifies CASSLRLAGLQETQYF.

V usage is TRBV29-1 and J usage is TRBJ2-6, with D unresolved. This CDR3 is 13 amino acids long. Germline assignment: CDR1 SQVTM and CDR2 ANQGSEA. Trimming removed 6 bases at V and 1 base at J, with 7 bases between. The CDR3 region is CSVAASGANVLTF. The DNA of the CDR3 is TGCAGCGTAGCCGCGTCTGGGGCCAACGTCCTGACTTTC.

The rearrangement links TRBV29-1 to TRBJ1-1, with a tentative D call TRBD1 (6 bases). CDR1 is SQVTM and CDR2 is ANQGSEA in the germline V gene. The CDR3 length is 14 residues. Trimming left V 4 bases short and J 1 base short, with 13 bases between. The CDR3 spells CSVVLGGRNTEAFF. The CDR3 DNA sequence: TGCAGCGTTGTGCTCGGGGGGCGGAACACTGAAGCTTTCTTT. The full variable domain, completed using reference TRBV29-1 and TRBJ1-1, is SAVISQKPSRDICQRGTSLTIQCQVDSQVTMMFWYRQQPGQSLTLIATANQGSEATYESGFVIDKFPISRPNLTFSTLTVSNMSPEDSSIYLCSVVLGGRNTEAFFGQGTRLTVV.

This clone was observed once. The chain joins TRBV7-8 to TRBJ1-2, with D tentatively TRBD1 (6 bases). CDR1 SGHVS and CDR2 FQNEAQ come from the germline V gene. The CDR3 is made up of 15 amino acids. Trimming removed 5 bases at V and 6 bases at J, with 19 bases between. As DNA, the CDR3 is TGTGCCAGCAGCATCTACAGGGTTTGGAGCAATGGCTACACCTTC. This codes for CASSIYRVWSNGYTF. The complete variable domain, with remaining parts taken from reference TRBV7-8 and TRBJ1-2, reads GAGVSQSPRYKVAKRGQDVALRCDPISGHVSLFWYQQALGQGPEFLTYFQNEAQLDKSGLPSDRFFAERPEGSVSTLKIQRTQQEDSAVYLCASSIYRVWSNGYTFGSGTRLTVV.

The J gene is TRBJ2-2, the V gene TRBV3-1 (or the pseudogene TRBV3-2), with TRBD2 matching 8 bases. The CDR3 sequence is 15 residues long. With V trimmed by 4 bases and J by 1 base, 2 bases remained unmatched. Germline loops: CDR1 LGHDT, CDR2 YNNKEL (reference sequence). CDR3 DNA sequence: TGTGCCAGCAGCCGAGCGGGGGTGAACACCGGGGAGCTGTTTTTT. It translates to CASSRAGVNTGELFF.

The chain uses TRBV6-5 and TRBJ1-4; weak D call: TRBD1 (6 bases). Germline CDR1 is MNHEY and CDR2 is SVGAGI. V lost 6 bases and J lost 0, with 11 bases in between. This CDR3 has 15 amino acids. This chain's CDR3 is CASSRRGATNEKLFF. The CDR3 DNA sequence: TGTGCCAGCAGCCGGAGGGGGGCAACTAATGAAAAACTGTTTTTT.

The chain uses TRBV14 and TRBJ1-6; D is uncertain. V shed 4 bases and J shed 6 bases, with 13 bases lying between them. The CDR3 is made up of 15 amino acids. Germline CDR1 and CDR2: SGHDN and FVKESK. CDR3 nucleotide sequence: TGTGCCAGCAGCCTCCTGACGGCGAGTAATTCACCCCTCCACTTT. It specifies CASSLLTASNSPLHF.

The V call is TRBV29-1, the J call TRBJ1-2; 7 nucleotides agree with TRBD1. Germline CDR1 is SQVTM and CDR2 is ANQGSEA. The V gene end was trimmed by 6 bases and the J gene end by 6 bases; junction bases not matched to a gene: 4. The CDR3 is 11 residues long. The DNA of the CDR3 is TGCAGCGTGGAGGACAGGAATGGCTACACCTTC. Translating gives CSVEDRNGYTF.

The chain combines TRBV6-8 with TRBJ2-2; tentatively, D is TRBD1 (5 bases). Germline CDR1 and CDR2: MNHGY and SAAAGT. This CDR3 has 15 residues. Trimming took 11 bases from V and 2 from J, leaving 18 bases between them. CDR3 protein: CAGQGSRYNTGELFF. The CDR3 DNA follows: TGTGCCGGCCAGGGTTCGCGGTATAACACCGGGGAGCTGTTTTTT.

This clone was seen a single time. The chain has TRBV18 and TRBJ2-6, with no clear D. Germline lookup yields CDR1 KGHSH and CDR2 LQKENI. Trimming left V 2 bases short and J 1 base short, with 3 bases between. CDR3 length: 14 amino acids. CDR3 DNA sequence: TGTGCCAGCTCACCAGGGTCTGGGGCCAACGTCCTGACTTTC. Translating gives CASSPGSGANVLTF.

This clone showed up just a few times. V gene TRBV7-2 combines with J gene TRBJ1-2, with D possibly TRBD1 on 6 matching bases. CDR3 length: 19 amino acids. V gave up 1 base and J gave up 3 bases, with 24 bases separating them. In germline, CDR1 is SGHTA, CDR2 FQGNSA. The chain's CDR3 is CASSLDFSRRRSGDYGYTF. The CDR3 coding sequence is TGTGCCAGCAGCTTAGACTTTAGCCGGCGGAGGTCAGGGGACTATGGCTACACCTTC.

This clone was observed a single time. V is TRBV6-1 and J is TRBJ1-2, with a possible D match to TRBD1 (5 bases). The V end was cut by 1 base, the J end by 7 bases, with 16 bases between. The V gene's germline CDR1 is MNHNS and CDR2 SASEGT. The CDR3 has 15 residues. The chain's CDR3 is CASSEGLYRSGGYTF. The CDR3 coding sequence is TGTGCCAGCAGTGAAGGTCTTTACAGGTCCGGTGGCTACACCTTC.

The chain couples TRBV7-2 to TRBJ2-7; either TRBD1 or TRBD2 may supply D (5 bases each). Trimming took 2 bases from V and 5 from J, leaving 13 bases between them. Germline loops: CDR1 SGHTA, CDR2 FQGNSA. The CDR3 runs to 14 residues. CDR3 sequence: CASSLSRDLNEQYF. The DNA for the CDR3 is TGTGCCAGCAGCTTAAGCCGGGACCTAAACGAGCAGTACTTC.

The chain uses TRBV5-1 and TRBJ2-7; D possibly corresponds to TRBD1 (6 bases). The CDR3 is 13 amino acids. The V gene's germline CDR1 is SGHRS and CDR2 YFSETQ. Trimming pared 5 bases from V and 5 bases from J, leaving 14 bases between. CDR3 coding DNA: TGCGCCAGCAGTTGGCCAGGGGTTAACGAGCAGTACTTC. Amino acid sequence: CASSWPGVNEQYF.

J is TRBJ1-5 and V is TRBV6-1; D unclear. There are 15 residues in the CDR3. The ends were cut back, 0 bases at V and 7 bases at J, with 13 bases in the middle. The V gene's germline CDR1 is MNHNS and CDR2 SASEGT. For the CDR3, the DNA is TGTGCCAGCAGTGAAGCGCTAGGGAGCCCCCAGCCCCAGCATTTT. This encodes CASSEALGSPQPQHF.

This rearrangement joins TRBV7-2 to TRBJ1-1, with no clear D. Germline V lookup: CDR1 SGHTA, CDR2 FQGNSA. The CDR3 is made up of 13 amino acids. Deletions cut 4 bases from V and 5 bases from J, with 11 bases between. The CDR3 DNA follows: TGTGCCAGCAGCTCCTGGACGCTAACTGAAGCTTTCTTT. It is translated as CASSSWTLTEAFF. The whole variable domain, remainder taken from reference TRBV7-2 and TRBJ1-1, is GAGVSQSPSNKVTEKGKDVELRCDPISGHTALYWYRQSLGQGLEFLIYFQGNSAPDKSGLPSDRFSAERTGGSVSTLTIQRTQQEDSAVYLCASSSWTLTEAFFGQGTRLTVV.

A word on this clone: An end of the junction differs from the germline gene, which may be a read error. This chain connects TRBV5-1 to TRBJ1-1, with D possibly being TRBD1 (5 bases). Per the germline V gene, CDR1 is SGHRS and CDR2 is YFSETQ. This CDR3 has 12 residues. The CDR3 spells CASSLGSERGLF. CDR3 DNA: TGCGCCAGCAGCTTGGGGTCCGAACGGGGACTCTTT.

J is TRBJ2-2 and V is TRBV3-1 (or the pseudogene TRBV3-2); the D gene is possibly TRBD1 (6 bases). The CDR3 loop spans 14 amino acids. V was trimmed by 4 bases and J by 1 base, leaving 7 bases between them. Germline CDR1 and CDR2: LGHDT and YNNKEL (reference sequence). CDR3 bases: TGTGCCAGCAGCCGGGACATGAACACCGGGGAGCTGTTTTTT. Residues: CASSRDMNTGELFF.

Worth noting for this clone: A read error may produce the germline difference seen at one junction end. Other nucleotide sequences from this sample produce the same CDR3. The chain carries TRBV9 and TRBJ1-2; no clear D. The CDR3 length is 14 residues. The germline gives CDR1 SGDLS, CDR2 YYNGEE. The CDR3 DNA sequence: TGTGCCAGCAGCCCCTTGGGAGGGAACTATGGTTACACCTTC. Translation: CASSPLGGNYGYTF.

V usage is TRBV10-1 and J usage is TRBJ2-3, with 8 bases fitting TRBD2. Per germline, CDR1 WNHNN and CDR2 SYGVQD (reference sequence). The CDR3 extends over 15 amino acids. V gave up 0 bases and J gave up 4 bases; unmatched junction bases: 3. The CDR3 is CASSESRGGPDTQYF. Here the CDR3 DNA reads TGCGCCAGCAGTGAGTCTCGGGGGGGCCCAGATACGCAGTATTTT.

The genes are TRBV10-1 and TRBJ2-1; 7 bases fit TRBD2. The V and J ends lost 6 bases and 0 bases, in that order; junction bases with no gene match: 8. Germline V lookup: CDR1 WNHNN, CDR2 SYGVQD (reference sequence). The CDR3 is 16 amino acids. This CDR3 reads CASSGNSGRSYNEQFF. CDR3 coding DNA: TGCGCCAGCAGCGGGAATAGCGGGCGCTCCTACAATGAGCAGTTCTTC.

The chain is built from TRBV2 and TRBJ1-4; D is uncertain. The CDR3 loop spans 15 amino acids. Per germline, CDR1 SNHLY and CDR2 FYNNEI. The V and J ends lost 6 bases and 2 bases respectively, with 13 bases between them. CDR3 amino acids: CASRKSWSTNEKLFF. The CDR3, as DNA: TGTGCCAGCAGAAAATCCTGGAGCACTAATGAAAAACTGTTTTTT.